Each of the 17 T cell receptor beta chains below was sequenced from the same sample in a study of control samples from healthy donors and cancer patients. Profiling relied on immunoSEQ multiplex PCR, and the TCRdb table lists in-frame clones only, not all of them. The repertoire holds 150,000 or so clones, with 93% as singletons. Input material: blood. These receptors all stem from a man aged 18 to 30 in good health.

This clone was detected a few times. The chain employs TRBV10-1 and TRBJ1-1, with 7 bases that match TRBD1. The V gene's germline CDR1 is WNHNN and CDR2 SYGVQD (reference sequence). The CDR3 extends over 13 amino acids. Trimming cost V 7 bases and J 4 bases; bases outside gene matches: 6. CDR3 sequence: CASKEGASTEAFF. For the CDR3, the DNA is TGCGCCAGCAAGGAGGGGGCAAGCACTGAAGCTTTCTTT.

This clone was found once. This chain uses TRBV5-4 with TRBJ1-2; possibly TRBD1 for D (6 bases). The CDR3 runs 13 residues. Germline CDR1 and CDR2: SGHNT and YYREEE (reference sequence). V shed 6 bases and J shed 3 bases, with 12 bases lying between them. The CDR3 DNA reads TGTGCCAGCAAAAAAGGGGGGGACTATGGCTACACCTTC. Amino acid sequence: CASKKGGDYGYTF.

The V gene is TRBV7-6, the J gene TRBJ2-3, with 9 nucleotides matching TRBD1. Germline-derived CDR1 and CDR2 are SGHVS and FNYEAQ. Trimming at V came to 5 bases and at J to 5 bases, leaving 5 bases not matched to a gene. CDR3 length equals 14 residues. The CDR3: CASSKQGAEDTQYF. In nucleotides, the CDR3 is TGTGCCAGCAGCAAACAGGGGGCGGAAGATACGCAGTATTTT.

In regard to this clone: Other DNA sequences of this sample code for an identical CDR3. This rearrangement joins TRBV9 to TRBJ2-7; D is uncertain. Trimming took 0 bases from V and 6 from J, leaving 7 bases between them. Germline V gene data show CDR1 as SGDLS and CDR2 as YYNGEE. The length of the CDR3 is 12 residues. The CDR3 sequence is CASSVGAGEQYF. The DNA of the CDR3 is TGTGCCAGCAGCGTAGGCGCCGGCGAGCAGTACTTC.

The chain recombines TRBV2 with TRBJ2-7, with 10 bases identical to TRBD1. Germline CDR1 is SNHLY and CDR2 is FYNNEI. The CDR3 has 15 amino acids. V was clipped by 4 bases and J by 4 bases; unmatched bases: 7. The CDR3 loop is CASSGPGDRGYEQYF. The CDR3 nucleotides are TGTGCCAGCAGTGGTCCGGGGGACAGGGGATACGAGCAGTACTTC. Variable domain in full (rest from reference TRBV2 and TRBJ2-7): EPEVTQTPSHQVTQMGQEVILRCVPISNHLYFYWYRQILGQKVEFLVSFYNNEISEKSEIFDDQFSVERPDGSNFTLKIRSTKLEDSAMYFCASSGPGDRGYEQYFGPGTRLTVT.

The V and J genes are TRBV28 and TRBJ2-7, with TRBD1 identical over 7 bases. Germline V CDR1 and CDR2: MDHEN, SYDVKM. J lost 3 bases, V lost 4 bases, and 30 bases had no gene match. The CDR3 consists of 22 residues. This CDR3 reads CASSSATGQHVARDSIGYEQYF. The CDR3 nucleotides read TGTGCCAGCAGTTCGGCGACGGGACAGCACGTTGCTCGTGACTCCATTGGCTACGAGCAGTACTTC. Together with reference TRBV28 and TRBJ2-7, the CDR3 gives the full variable domain: DVKVTQSSRYLVKRTGEKVFLECVQDMDHENMFWYRQDPGLGLRLIYFSYDVKMKEKGDIPEGYSVSREKKERFSLILESASTNQTSMYLCASSSATGQHVARDSIGYEQYFGPGTRLTVT.

This sequence joins TRBV6-5 and TRBJ2-7; D unclear. Per the germline V gene, CDR1 is MNHEY and CDR2 is SVGAGI. The CDR3 loop spans 11 amino acids. Trimming left V 5 bases short and J 5 bases short, with 7 bases between. The CDR3 sequence is CASSLVNEQYF. In nucleotides, the CDR3 is TGTGCCAGCAGTCTAGTGAACGAGCAGTACTTC.

This chain links TRBV3-1 (or the pseudogene TRBV3-2) with TRBJ2-1; 9 bases match TRBD2. The CDR3 totals 14 residues. V lost 4 bases to trimming and J lost 9 bases; unmatched junction nucleotides: 7. From germline, CDR1 is LGHDT and CDR2 YNNKEL (reference sequence). The CDR3: CASSPSGALSEQFF. CDR3 DNA sequence: TGTGCCAGCAGCCCTAGCGGGGCCCTAAGTGAGCAGTTCTTC.

The chain uses TRBV24-1 and TRBJ2-1, with D possibly being TRBD2 (6 bases). Germline-derived CDR1 and CDR2 are KGHDR and SFDVKD. This CDR3 region has 14 residues. V was pared by 1 base and J by 9 bases, with 12 bases between. Here the CDR3 reads CATSDFSRGGEQFF. CDR3 nucleotides: TGTGCCACCAGTGATTTCTCTAGGGGAGGTGAGCAGTTCTTC.

In its sample, this clone was seen once. V and J are TRBV2 and TRBJ2-7; 7 positions agree with TRBD1. Germline trimming cut 6 bases from V and 4 bases from J; bases unmatched to any gene: 6. The CDR3 length is 13 residues. CDR1 is SNHLY and CDR2 is FYNNEI in the germline V gene. The CDR3 DNA sequence: TGTGCCAGCAGAGGGACAGAGATTTACGAGCAGTACTTC. It translates to CASRGTEIYEQYF. Combining the CDR3 with reference TRBV2 and TRBJ2-7 gives the whole variable domain EPEVTQTPSHQVTQMGQEVILRCVPISNHLYFYWYRQILGQKVEFLVSFYNNEISEKSEIFDDQFSVERPDGSNFTLKIRSTKLEDSAMYFCASRGTEIYEQYFGPGTRLTVT.

The chain recombines TRBV7-2 with TRBJ1-2; 7 positions agree with TRBD1. Looked up from germline, CDR1 is SGHTA and CDR2 is FQGNSA. The CDR3 covers 15 residues. The V gene end was trimmed by 3 bases and the J gene end by 4 bases; junction bases not matched to a gene: 8. CDR3 nucleotide sequence: TGTGCCAGCAGCTTGACCCCCCAGGGGGGCTATGGCTACACCTTC. It encodes CASSLTPQGGYGYTF.

The chain joins TRBV19 to TRBJ2-3; D is uncertain. The CDR3 sequence is 14 residues long. The V and J ends lost 3 bases and 3 bases respectively, with 10 bases between them. Germline values: CDR1 LNHDA, CDR2 SQIVND (reference sequence). The CDR3 loop is CASSIPRGTDTQYF. The CDR3 region has the DNA TGTGCCAGTAGTATTCCCCGTGGAACAGATACGCAGTATTTT.

This chain connects TRBV5-4 to TRBJ2-2, with 10 bases that match TRBD2. The CDR3 extends over 18 amino acids. From germline, CDR1 is SGHNT and CDR2 YYREEE (reference sequence). Trimming took 3 bases from V and 7 from J; bases not matched to a gene: 15. CDR3 amino acids: CASSSARSGRALSGELFF. In DNA form, the CDR3 reads TGTGCCAGCAGCTCAGCCCGGAGCGGGAGGGCCCTCAGCGGGGAGCTGTTTTTT.

The genes are TRBV5-1 and TRBJ2-1, with 8 bases aligning to TRBD1. With 2 bases clipped from V and 4 bases from J, the junction kept 5 bases outside the gene matches. Per germline, CDR1 SGHRS and CDR2 YFSETQ. There are 15 residues in the CDR3. CDR3 nucleotide sequence: TGCGCCAGCAGCTTAGGGGACAGGAGATACAATGAGCAGTTCTTC. The encoded protein is CASSLGDRRYNEQFF.

The chain links TRBV5-6 to TRBJ2-7; D is possibly TRBD2 (5 bases). Per germline, CDR1 SGHDT and CDR2 YYEEEE. This CDR3 spans 15 amino acids. V lost 0 bases and J 3 bases, leaving 13 bases between the germline ends. The CDR3 coding sequence is TGTGCCAGCAGCTTGGGGCTAGGACTTTACTACGAGCAGTACTTC. Residues: CASSLGLGLYYEQYF.

This clone is a singleton in its sample. The chain uses TRBV7-8 and TRBJ2-2, with D uncertain. The V gene's germline CDR1 is SGHVS and CDR2 FQNEAQ. The CDR3 runs 16 residues. Trimming stripped 1 base from V and 2 bases from J, with 11 bases between. CDR3 region: CASSLGWLVNTGELFF. DNA of the CDR3: TGTGCCAGCAGCTTAGGGTGGCTCGTCAACACCGGGGAGCTGTTTTTT.

CDR3 protein: CASSSRGSSYNEQFF. CDR3 nucleotide sequence: TGTGCCAGCAGCTCTCGAGGGAGCTCCTACAATGAGCAGTTCTTC. This chain joins TRBV9 and TRBJ2-1; the D gene is possibly TRBD2 (5 bases). The V end was cut by 4 bases, the J end by 0 bases, with 11 bases between. Germline assignment: CDR1 SGDLS and CDR2 YYNGEE. The length of the CDR3 is 15 residues.